The 2 T cell receptor beta chains reported below all come from one sample, sequenced in a study of OX40 agonist ivuxolimab in advanced cancers. Clones were read by immunoSEQ multiplex PCR, and TCRdb kept only the in-frame ones, dropping some. The table has about 100,000 clones, about 91% seen once; the top ten hold around 0.64%. Sequences were derived from CD4+ or CD8+ T cells sorted from blood, sampled in a trial of the OX40 agonist ivuxolimab. The origin of the receptors is an adult with an advanced solid tumor such as melanoma, head and neck, liver or kidney cancer.

This chain links TRBV27 with TRBJ2-1; 11 bases line up with TRBD2. Trimming at V came to 3 bases and at J to 15 bases, leaving 10 bases not matched to a gene. Germline lookup yields CDR1 MNHEY and CDR2 SMNVEV (reference sequence). This CDR3 spans 14 amino acids. CDR3 protein: CASSFWSTSGNRFF. CDR3 DNA: TGTGCCAGCAGTTTCTGGTCGACTAGCGGGAATAGGTTCTTC.

V usage is TRBV19 and J usage is TRBJ2-3, with D unresolved. This CDR3 comprises 13 residues. From germline, CDR1 is LNHDA and CDR2 SQIVND (reference sequence). Trimming took off 6 bases at V and 4 bases at J, with 11 bases between the two ends. CDR3 in amino acids: CASRAGTSDTQYF. Here the CDR3 DNA reads TGTGCCAGTAGGGCAGGTACATCAGATACGCAGTATTTT. The full variable domain, in which reference TRBV19 and TRBJ2-3 provide the parts outside the CDR3, is DGGITQSPKYLFRKEGQNVTLSCEQNLNHDAMYWYRQDPGQGLRLIYYSQIVNDFQKGDIAEGYSVSREKKESFPLTVTSAQKNPTAFYLCASRAGTSDTQYFGPGTRLTVL.